This T cell receptor beta chain comes out of a study of early T cells in non-severe SARS-CoV-2 infection. Study overall: Chains stayed unpaired after sequencing of bulk RNA from unsorted whole blood. Findings and caveats of the study: Clonotype matching in VDJdb favored anti-spike CD8 responses and did not capture private and CD4 specificities.

As concerns this clonotype: The antigen remains undetermined.

Individually, cDNA molecules had unique molecular identifiers attached to them. TCRdb ran MiXCR on the 5' RACE reads and lists one entry per CDR3 protein. This sample has tens of thousands of distinct CDR3 sequences, with under 15% found just once. Germline assignment: CDR1 SEHNR and CDR2 FQNEAQ (reference sequence). The ends were cut back, 2 bases at V and 7 bases at J, with 6 bases in the middle. The CDR3 has 12 amino acids. The material sequenced was whole blood, taken at baseline. This sequence joins TRBV7-9 and TRBJ1-5; D possibly corresponds to TRBD1 (5 bases). The TCR comes from an adult who was a healthcare worker with PCR-confirmed SARS-CoV-2 infection or an uninfected control (not recorded which). The CDR3: CASSLQGQPQHF. The DNA for the CDR3 is TGTGCCAGCAGCTTACAGGGCCAGCCCCAGCATTTT.